This passage covers 29 T cell receptor beta chains from one sample sequenced in a study of type 1 and type 2 diabetes patients. Genomic DNA was the PCR template. The TCR beta CDR3 region was amplified using 30 forward and 13 reverse primers. TCRdb reanalysed the multiplex PCR reads using MiXCR and keeps one entry per CDR3 protein. Among about 250,000 distinct CDR3 sequences listed, 47% were seen once. Sequenced sample: peripheral blood mononuclear cells (PBMCs). The receptors shown here come from a man aged 18-30 years with type 2 diabetes.

This clonotype appeared a few times. The J gene is TRBJ2-3, the V gene TRBV4-1; D may be TRBD2 (5 bases). V lost 1 base, J lost 10 bases, and 15 bases lay in between. Germline values: CDR1 MGHRA, CDR2 YSYEKL. The CDR3 sequence is 14 residues long. Written as DNA, the CDR3 is TGCGCCAGCAGCCAAGGTGGGCTAGCCTATGCGCAGTATTTT. Amino acid sequence: CASSQGGLAYAQYF.

This sequence joins TRBV20-1 and TRBJ2-3, with 8 bases lining up with TRBD2. CDR1 DFQATT and CDR2 SNEGSKA come from the germline V gene (reference sequence). This CDR3 comprises 15 residues. J gave up 6 bases and V 1 base, and 9 bases lay outside the gene matches. This chain's CDR3 is CSARAGLREGDTQYF. As DNA, the CDR3 is TGCAGTGCTAGAGCCGGACTCCGGGAGGGGGATACGCAGTATTTT.

This chain connects TRBV28 to TRBJ1-2; D uncertain. In germline, CDR1 is MDHEN, CDR2 SYDVKM. This CDR3 has 11 amino acids. Trimming took off 8 bases at V and 5 bases at J, with 9 bases between the two ends. This CDR3 reads CASSEVYGYTF. The CDR3 DNA follows: TGTGCCAGCTCGGAGGTTTATGGCTACACCTTC.

This sequence joins TRBV19 and TRBJ1-2; D might be TRBD1 (5 bases). Trimming removed 9 bases from V and 8 bases from J, with 16 bases in between. Per the germline V gene, CDR1 is LNHDA and CDR2 is SQIVND (reference sequence). The CDR3 is 12 residues long. CDR3 protein: CASWGGDWGYTF. As DNA, the CDR3 is TGTGCCAGCTGGGGGGGAGATTGGGGCTACACCTTC.

In its sample, this clonotype was seen a few times. The J gene is TRBJ1-4, the V gene TRBV7-2, with D maybe TRBD1 (5 bases). The germline gives CDR1 SGHTA, CDR2 FQGNSA. Trimming stripped 1 base from V and 8 bases from J, with 11 bases between. The CDR3 consists of 14 residues. The CDR3 DNA sequence: TGTGCCAGCAGCTTAGGTGGTGGGGGGGAAAAACTGTTTTTT. It yields the protein CASSLGGGGEKLFF. Supplemented by reference TRBV7-2 and TRBJ1-4, the full variable domain reads GAGVSQSPSNKVTEKGKDVELRCDPISGHTALYWYRQSLGQGLEFLIYFQGNSAPDKSGLPSDRFSAERTGGSVSTLTIQRTQQEDSAVYLCASSLGGGGEKLFFGSGTQLSVL.

Ten or more counts support this clonotype. The chain has TRBV10-3 and TRBJ1-1; D gene ambiguous. The CDR3 is made up of 13 amino acids. The germline V gene encodes CDR1 ENHRY and CDR2 SYGVKD. The V end lost 6 bases, the J end lost 0 bases, and 8 bases lay between the germline ends. For the CDR3, the DNA is TGTGCCATCAGGCGGGATCTGAACACTGAAGCTTTCTTT. Protein product: CAIRRDLNTEAFF.

There are a few counts of this clonotype. The V gene is TRBV5-1, the J gene TRBJ2-6; D gene ambiguous. Trimming removed 0 bases at V and 1 base at J, with 11 bases between. Germline values: CDR1 SGHRS, CDR2 YFSETQ. This CDR3 contains 17 residues. Here the CDR3 reads CASSLERVGSGANVLTF. CDR3 sequence (DNA): TGCGCCAGCAGCTTGGAAAGGGTTGGGTCTGGGGCCAACGTCCTGACTTTC. The variable domain in full, with the rest retrieved from reference TRBV5-1 and TRBJ2-6, is KAGVTQTPRYLIKTRGQQVTLSCSPISGHRSVSWYQQTPGQGLQFLFEYFSETQRNKGNFPGRFSGRQFSNSRSEMNVSTLELGDSALYLCASSLERVGSGANVLTFGAGSRLTVL.

The rearrangement uses TRBV20-1 and TRBJ1-1; tentatively, D is TRBD1 (5 bases). Germline CDR1 reads DFQATT; CDR2 reads SNEGSKA (reference sequence). Trimming left V 3 bases short and J 1 base short, with 9 bases between. This CDR3 spans 13 amino acids. The CDR3 loop reads CSASWGENTEAFF. The CDR3 DNA is TGCAGTGCTAGCTGGGGGGAGAACACTGAAGCTTTCTTT.

As to this clonotype: This CDR3 is missing its conserved last phenylalanine or tryptophan, likely due to a read error. The chain uses TRBV7-2 and TRBJ1-2; D unresolved. In germline, CDR1 is SGHTA, CDR2 FQGNSA. The V end was cut by 1 base, the J end by 4 bases, with 7 bases between. The CDR3 is made up of 13 amino acids. CDR3 DNA: TGTGCCAGCAGCTTAGACCTGGGCTATGGCTACACCTCC. Amino acid sequence: CASSLDLGYGYTS.

Details on this clonotype: A read error may account for a junction end that differs from germline. The V and J genes are TRBV7-6 and TRBJ1-2; TRBD1 agrees at 7 bases. There are 13 residues in the CDR3. In germline, CDR1 is SGHVS, CDR2 FNYEAQ. CDR3 coding DNA: TGTGCCAGCAGCTTATCCGGGACAGAGGACCTCATTTTC. The encoded protein is CASSLSGTEDLIF. The whole variable domain, filled in from reference TRBV7-6 and TRBJ1-2, reads GAGVSQSPRYKVTKRGQDVALRCDPISGHVSLYWYRQALGQGPEFLTYFNYEAQQDKSGLPNDRFSAERPEGSISTLTIQRTEQRDSAMYRCASSLSGTEDLIFGSGTRLTVV.

This rearrangement joins TRBV10-1 to TRBJ2-3, with TRBD2 matching over 9 bases. V shed 0 bases and J 2 bases; nucleotides not matched to a gene: 6. This CDR3 has 17 amino acids. Per germline, CDR1 WNHNN and CDR2 SYGVQD (reference sequence). The CDR3 sequence is CASSESIRGGDTDTQYF. For the CDR3, the DNA is TGCGCCAGCAGTGAGTCGATCCGCGGGGGGGACACAGATACGCAGTATTTT.

This clonotype was observed a few times. This chain joins TRBV6-2 or TRBV6-3 and TRBJ1-2, with D possibly being TRBD1 (6 bases). The length of the CDR3 is 14 residues. V was shortened by 1 base and J by 6 bases, with 12 bases between the two germline ends. The germline gives CDR1 MNHEY, CDR2 SVGEGT. As DNA, the CDR3 is TGTGCCAGCAGTTACTTGGGGGGGGCTGATGGCTACACCTTC. This encodes CASSYLGGADGYTF.

This clonotype was recorded only once. A much larger clone lies one base from this, so it may be a read error. The chain links TRBV30 to TRBJ2-2; maybe TRBD2 (6 bases). CDR1 GTSNPN and CDR2 SVGIG come from the germline V gene (reference sequence). This CDR3 is 15 amino acids long. V lost 2 bases and J 1 base, leaving 11 bases between the germline ends. The CDR3 here is CAWSSGVMNTGELFF. Written as DNA, the CDR3 is TGTGCCTGGAGTTCGGGGGTGATGAACACCGGGGAGCTGTTTTTT.

J is TRBJ2-1 and V is TRBV5-4; TRBD2 is a possible D gene (5 bases). Trimming stripped 0 bases from V and 13 bases from J, with 8 bases between. The CDR3 loop spans 11 amino acids. Germline V lookup: CDR1 SGHNT, CDR2 YYREEE (reference sequence). CDR3 residues: CASSLGAAQFF. DNA for the CDR3: TGTGCCAGCAGCTTGGGAGCGGCCCAGTTCTTC.

The V gene is TRBV27, the J gene TRBJ1-2; D uncertain. Trimming took 7 bases from V and 6 from J, leaving 18 bases between them. Germline CDR1 MNHEY, CDR2 SMNVEV (reference sequence). This CDR3 spans 14 amino acids. CDR3 sequence reads: CASKNSLEGDGYTF. CDR3 DNA: TGTGCCAGCAAAAATTCCTTGGAGGGTGATGGCTACACCTTC.

The chain joins TRBV7-6 to TRBJ1-1, with D possibly being TRBD1 (5 bases). Germline CDR1 and CDR2: SGHVS and FNYEAQ. This CDR3 has 16 residues. Trimming shortened V by 5 bases and J by 4 bases, and 20 bases separated the two germline ends. CDR3 sequence reads: CASSRPLQGQRTEAFF. As DNA, the CDR3 is TGTGCCAGCAGCCGGCCCCTCCAGGGTCAGCGCACTGAAGCTTTCTTT.

This clonotype was recorded once. V is TRBV20-1 and J is TRBJ1-1, with D maybe TRBD1 (6 bases). Germline values: CDR1 DFQATT, CDR2 SNEGSKA (reference sequence). Trimming took off 5 bases at V and 4 bases at J, with 17 bases between the two ends. The CDR3 contains 14 residues. The CDR3 DNA reads as TGCAGTGCTGGAAGACAGGCCTCGGGCACTGAAGCTTTCTTT. This sequence encodes CSAGRQASGTEAFF.

V is TRBV5-1 and J is TRBJ1-2; TRBD1 aligns across 8 bases. This CDR3 has 15 residues. CDR1 and CDR2 (germline): SGHRS, YFSETQ. Losses at the gene ends were 3 bases for V and 1 base for J; bases not matched to a gene: 5. In DNA form, the CDR3 reads TGCGCCAGCAGCTCAAGGACAGGGAATAACTATGGCTACACCTTC. It yields the protein CASSSRTGNNYGYTF.

The chain joins TRBV12-3 or TRBV12-4 to TRBJ1-3; D gene unclear. V was clipped by 5 bases and J by 3 bases, with 5 bases between them. The CDR3 totals 12 residues. CDR3 nucleotide sequence: TGTGCCAGCAGTAATCATGGAAACACCATATATTTT. Its translation is CASSNHGNTIYF.

This clonotype was counted only a few times. The rearrangement uses TRBV5-4 and TRBJ2-7; TRBD1 or TRBD2 may be the D gene (5 bases each). Per the germline V gene, CDR1 is SGHNT and CDR2 is YYREEE (reference sequence). This CDR3 contains 14 residues. The ends were cut back, 2 bases at V and 6 bases at J, with 15 bases in the middle. In DNA form, the CDR3 reads TGTGCCAGCAGCTTTCGGGGCTCCGCCAGCGAGCAGTACTTC. Protein: CASSFRGSASEQYF. The whole variable domain, remainder taken from reference TRBV5-4 and TRBJ2-7, is ETGVTQSPTHLIKTRGQQVTLRCSSQSGHNTVSWYQQALGQGPQFIFQYYREEENGRGNFPPRFSGLQFPNYSSELNVNALELDDSALYLCASSFRGSASEQYFGPGTRLTVT.

CDR3 amino acids: CATSSRTPDTQYF. The CDR3 nucleotides are TGTGCCACCAGCTCCCGGACCCCCGATACGCAGTATTTT. The chain recombines TRBV15 with TRBJ2-3; the D is unclear. This CDR3 has 13 amino acids. Germline loops: CDR1 LNHNV, CDR2 YYDKDF (reference sequence). Trimming removed 5 bases from V and 6 bases from J, with 12 bases in between.

DNA for the CDR3: TGTGCCAGCAGCGCGGGAAAGGAGCAGTACTTC. Protein sequence: CASSAGKEQYF. The chain joins TRBV9 to TRBJ2-7, with D possibly TRBD2 on 5 matching bases. Per the germline V gene, CDR1 is SGDLS and CDR2 is YYNGEE. The CDR3 totals 11 residues. Trimming left V 3 bases short and J 7 bases short, with 8 bases between.

The chain uses TRBV7-9 and TRBJ2-7; 10 bases agree with TRBD2. The DNA end favors TRBJ2-5, so the J call may be wrong. The germline gives CDR1 SEHNR, CDR2 FQNEAQ (reference sequence). CDR3 size: 17 residues. The chain's CDR3 is CASSLNGWGLAKETQYF. The DNA for the CDR3 is TGTGCCAGCAGCCTCAACGGATGGGGACTAGCGAAAGAGACCCAGTACTTC.

A few counts support this clonotype. V gene TRBV29-1 combines with J gene TRBJ2-7; 9 nucleotides line up with TRBD1. This CDR3 is 14 amino acids long. After removal of 5 bases from V and 3 bases from J, the junction contained 8 bases not matched to a gene. CDR1 is SQVTM, CDR2 ANQGSEA, per germline. The CDR3 DNA reads TGCAGCGTTTCCTCCGGGACAGGGTTCTACGAGCAGTACTTC. Translation gives CSVSSGTGFYEQYF.

This rearrangement joins TRBV20-1 to TRBJ1-2; 8 bases fit TRBD1. There are 12 residues in the CDR3. Looked up from germline, CDR1 is DFQATT and CDR2 is SNEGSKA (reference sequence). Trimming removed 5 bases from V and 5 bases from J; junction bases left unmatched: 4. The CDR3 DNA reads as TGCAGTGCTGTTACAGGGGGGTATGGCTACACCTTC. It encodes CSAVTGGYGYTF.

This clonotype came up a few times. The J gene is TRBJ2-7, the V gene TRBV20-1; TRBD2 might be the D (6 bases). V lost 7 bases, J lost 6 bases, and 13 bases lay in between. From germline, CDR1 is DFQATT and CDR2 SNEGSKA (reference sequence). CDR3 length: 11 residues. CDR3 residues: CSGLGGFEQYF. Written as DNA, the CDR3 is TGCAGTGGACTGGGAGGATTCGAGCAGTACTTC.

V and J are TRBV20-1 and TRBJ1-1; D is perhaps TRBD1 (5 bases). The CDR3 consists of 15 residues. CDR1 is DFQATT and CDR2 is SNEGSKA in the germline V gene (reference sequence). Trimming took off 2 bases at V and 3 bases at J, with 16 bases between the two ends. CDR3 sequence: CSARHSTDFYTEAFF. The DNA for the CDR3 is TGCAGTGCTAGACACTCGACAGATTTTTACACTGAAGCTTTCTTT.

V usage is TRBV30 and J usage is TRBJ2-5, with 9 bases aligning to TRBD1. The CDR3 totals 14 residues. CDR1 and CDR2 (germline): GTSNPN, SVGIG (reference sequence). J gave up 5 bases and V 0 bases, and 4 bases lay outside the gene matches. CDR3 bases: TGTGCCTGGAGTGTAGGACAGGGGATGGAGACCCAGTACTTC. As protein: CAWSVGQGMETQYF. Together with reference TRBV30 and TRBJ2-5, the CDR3 gives the full variable domain: SQTIHQWPATLVQPVGSPLSLECTVEGTSNPNLYWYRQAAGRGLQLLFYSVGIGQISSEVPQNLSASRPQDRQFILSSKKLLLSDSGFYLCAWSVGQGMETQYFGPGTRLLVL.

This clonotype came up a few times. The chain combines TRBV19 with TRBJ2-1, with D perhaps matching TRBD1 or TRBD2 (5 bases each). Trimming stripped 5 bases from V and 0 bases from J, with 14 bases between. The germline gives CDR1 LNHDA, CDR2 SQIVND (reference sequence). CDR3 size: 16 residues. The CDR3 sequence is CASSGTVMSSYNEQFF. CDR3 bases: TGTGCCAGTAGTGGGACGGTGATGAGCTCCTACAATGAGCAGTTCTTC.